The 28 T cell receptor beta chains given below trace back to one sample, sequenced in a study of PD-1 blockade in mismatch repair-deficient tumors. Clones were sequenced by immunoSEQ multiplex PCR, and TCRdb holds only the in-frame ones, with some missing. The table records 95,000 to 150,000 clones, approximately 90% of them present only once. Sequenced material: peripheral blood, taken 44 weeks after starting pembrolizumab. The origin of the receptors is an adult with mismatch repair-deficient cancer.

The chain has TRBV6-5 and TRBJ1-1; D unclear. V was cut by 1 base and J by 1 base, with 13 bases left in between. Germline V lookup: CDR1 MNHEY, CDR2 SVGAGI. This CDR3 comprises 16 residues. CDR3 nucleotides: TGTGCCAGCAGTTACTTGGATTACGGACCGAACACTGAAGCTTTCTTT. This encodes CASSYLDYGPNTEAFF.

The chain has TRBV7-8 and TRBJ1-2; possible D gene TRBD1, 6 bases. CDR1 SGHVS and CDR2 FQNEAQ come from the germline V gene. Trimming took 5 bases from V and 1 from J, leaving 17 bases between them. This CDR3 comprises 16 residues. The DNA of the CDR3 is TGTGCCAGCAGCCAGATGTGGGGGGCTATTAACTATGGCTACACCTTC. Its protein is CASSQMWGAINYGYTF. Using reference TRBV7-8 and TRBJ1-2 for the parts outside the CDR3, the full variable domain is GAGVSQSPRYKVAKRGQDVALRCDPISGHVSLFWYQQALGQGPEFLTYFQNEAQLDKSGLPSDRFFAERPEGSVSTLKIQRTQQEDSAVYLCASSQMWGAINYGYTFGSGTRLTVV.

This clone is a singleton in its sample. The J gene is TRBJ2-7, the V gene TRBV6-5, with no clear D. The CDR3 contains 15 residues. Trimming removed 2 bases at V and 0 bases at J, with 11 bases between. CDR1 MNHEY and CDR2 SVGAGI come from the germline V gene. The CDR3 sequence is CASSYTERYSYEQYF. The CDR3 nucleotides are TGTGCCAGCAGTTACACGGAAAGGTACTCCTACGAGCAGTACTTC.

The genes are TRBV21-1 and TRBJ1-3. TRBV21-1 is termed a pseudogene. CDR3 length: 17 residues. CDR3 sequence: CASSERSPSPGLNTIYF. In DNA form, the CDR3 reads TGTGCCAGCAGCGAGAGGTCGCCCTCGCCAGGATTAAACACCATATATTTT.

CDR3 coding DNA: TGTGCCAGCAGCGCTTGGGTACCCCGGCCCCCCTATGGCTACACCTTC. It yields the protein CASSAWVPRPPYGYTF. The rearrangement joins TRBV11-3 to TRBJ1-2, with no clear D. CDR3 size: 16 residues. Trimming took off 5 bases at V and 4 bases at J, with 20 bases between the two ends. The germline CDR1 and CDR2 sequences are SGHNT and YENEEA. The full variable domain, in which reference TRBV11-3 and TRBJ1-2 provide the parts outside the CDR3, is EAGVVQSPRYKIIEKKQPVAFWCNPISGHNTLYWYLQNLGQGPELLIRYENEEAVDDSQLPKDRFSAERLKGVDSTLKIQPAELGDSAVYLCASSAWVPRPPYGYTFGSGTRLTVV.

The J gene is TRBJ2-4, the V gene TRBV5-1; 11 bases map to TRBD2. The germline gives CDR1 SGHRS, CDR2 YFSETQ. The junction had 6 bases not matched to a gene; V was cut back by 4 bases and J by 0 bases. The CDR3 sequence is 17 residues long. CDR3 in DNA: TGCGCCAGCAGCCCCCCTACTAGCGGGAGAGCCAAAAACATTCAGTACTTC. Protein: CASSPPTSGRAKNIQYF.

The CDR3 here is CSVRGGGTDTQYF. In nucleotides, the CDR3 is TGCAGCGTGCGGGGAGGAGGCACAGATACGCAGTATTTT. The genes are TRBV29-1 and TRBJ2-3, with D tentatively TRBD2 (6 bases). V lost 6 bases to trimming and J lost 1 base, with 11 bases between them. The CDR3 is 13 residues long. The germline CDR1 and CDR2 sequences are SQVTM and ANQGSEA.

This sequence joins TRBV11-3 and TRBJ2-2; maybe TRBD2 (6 bases). The germline V and J ends were trimmed by 0 bases and 0 bases, with 11 bases remaining between them. CDR1 SGHNT and CDR2 YENEEA come from the germline V gene. CDR3 length: 17 residues. In DNA form, the CDR3 reads TGTGCCAGCAGCTTAGATGGTGCGGGATCGAACACCGGGGAGCTGTTTTTT. It specifies CASSLDGAGSNTGELFF.

The V and J genes are TRBV30 and TRBJ2-2; the D is unclear. From germline, CDR1 is GTSNPN and CDR2 SVGIG (reference sequence). The CDR3 is made up of 13 amino acids. V was pared by 2 bases and J by 0 bases, with 4 bases between. The CDR3, as DNA: TGTGCCTGGAGTATTGCGAACACCGGGGAGCTGTTTTTT. It is translated as CAWSIANTGELFF.

The chain is built from TRBV18 and TRBJ2-1; TRBD2 matches at 8 bases. Germline CDR1 is KGHSH and CDR2 is LQKENI. The CDR3 is 15 residues long. Trimming at V came to 4 bases and at J to 0 bases, leaving 2 bases not matched to a gene. DNA for the CDR3: TGTGCCAGCTCACTTGGGACTAGCTCCTACAATGAGCAGTTCTTC. This sequence encodes CASSLGTSSYNEQFF.

The chain links TRBV28 to TRBJ2-1, with D unresolved. Germline-derived CDR1 and CDR2 are MDHEN and SYDVKM. There are 13 residues in the CDR3. V gave up 5 bases and J gave up 4 bases, with 9 bases separating them. CDR3 bases: TGTGCCAGCAGTGCCGTTGGATACAATGAGCAGTTCTTC. Its translation: CASSAVGYNEQFF.

The chain combines TRBV11-3 with TRBJ2-7; D uncertain. The V end lost 3 bases, the J end lost 3 bases, and 3 bases lay between the germline ends. CDR1 is SGHNT, CDR2 YENEEA, per germline. There are 11 residues in the CDR3. The CDR3 spells CASSFHYEQYF. In DNA, the CDR3 is TGTGCCAGCAGCTTTCACTACGAGCAGTACTTC.

V is TRBV11-2 and J is TRBJ1-5, with D maybe TRBD1 (5 bases). This CDR3 contains 14 residues. Trimming removed 1 base at V and 7 bases at J, with 11 bases between. The germline gives CDR1 SGHAT, CDR2 FQNNGV. CDR3 amino acids: CASSLVPRGQPQHF. The CDR3 DNA reads as TGTGCCAGCAGCTTAGTACCGCGGGGGCAGCCCCAGCATTTT.

The chain recombines TRBV5-4 with TRBJ2-7; 7 bases are a match to TRBD2. Germline V gene data show CDR1 as SGHNT and CDR2 as YYREEE (reference sequence). The junction had 12 bases not matched to a gene; V was cut back by 3 bases and J by 3 bases. The CDR3 spans 16 residues. The CDR3 loop is CASSYGLGERGYEQYF. CDR3 nucleotide sequence: TGTGCCAGCAGCTACGGGCTGGGGGAGCGGGGCTACGAGCAGTACTTC.

The rearrangement joins TRBV7-6 to TRBJ2-7; no definite D call. Germline values: CDR1 SGHVS, CDR2 FNYEAQ. The CDR3 runs 14 residues. V shed 4 bases and J shed 0 bases, with 10 bases lying between them. CDR3: CASSSGSASYEQYF. CDR3 DNA: TGTGCCAGCAGCTCTGGAAGCGCCTCCTACGAGCAGTACTTC.

V and J are TRBV5-1 and TRBJ2-7; D gene uncertain. V was trimmed by 0 bases and J by 3 bases, leaving 16 bases between them. This CDR3 contains 16 residues. Germline CDR1 SGHRS, CDR2 YFSETQ. The CDR3 coding sequence is TGCGCCAGCAGCTTGGTGGGCCCTAAACTCGGCTACGAGCAGTACTTC. Amino acids: CASSLVGPKLGYEQYF.

The chain couples TRBV4-3 to TRBJ1-1; 9 nucleotides agree with TRBD1. The CDR3 has 15 residues. V was clipped by 2 bases and J by 3 bases; unmatched bases: 4. Germline lookup yields CDR1 LGHNA and CDR2 YSLEER. CDR3 in amino acids: CASSQTGGRDTEAFF. The CDR3 DNA reads as TGCGCCAGCAGCCAAACAGGGGGCAGGGACACTGAAGCTTTCTTT.

This clone was observed once. V and J are TRBV10-3 and TRBJ2-3; unclear D gene. Between the trimmed V and J ends, which lost 4 bases and 3 bases, there was a span of 17 bases. Germline V gives CDR1 ENHRY, CDR2 SYGVKD. This CDR3 has 16 residues. The CDR3 loop reads CAISGPQAEATDTQYF. The CDR3 DNA sequence: TGTGCCATCAGTGGTCCCCAGGCCGAAGCAACAGATACGCAGTATTTT.

The gene calls are TRBV19 and TRBJ2-7; possible D gene TRBD2, 5 bases. CDR3 size: 16 residues. Germline V gene data show CDR1 as LNHDA and CDR2 as SQIVND (reference sequence). V shed 3 bases and J shed 3 bases, with 18 bases lying between them. The DNA for the CDR3 is TGTGCCAGTAGTATGCCCCCGGATACGGACTTCTACGAGCAGTACTTC. This codes for CASSMPPDTDFYEQYF.

V gene TRBV19 combines with J gene TRBJ2-7, with 10 positions matching TRBD2. The ends lost 4 bases at V and 0 bases at J; junction bases unmatched: 0. Per the germline V gene, CDR1 is LNHDA and CDR2 is SQIVND (reference sequence). The CDR3 is 14 residues long. The CDR3: CASSTSGSSYEQYF. The CDR3 DNA is TGTGCCAGTAGTACTAGCGGGAGCTCCTACGAGCAGTACTTC.

The chain is built from TRBV6-5 and TRBJ2-2; no clear D gene. The CDR3 extends over 12 amino acids. Germline V gene data show CDR1 as MNHEY and CDR2 as SVGAGI. V lost 2 bases and J lost 7, with 5 bases in between. CDR3 sequence reads: CASSYGVGELFF. The CDR3 bases are TGTGCCAGCAGTTACGGGGTCGGGGAGCTGTTTTTT.

The V call is TRBV4-1, the J call TRBJ2-5, with unresolved D. With 1 base removed from V and 5 bases from J, the gap between germline ends came to 8 bases. CDR3 size: 13 residues. From germline, CDR1 is MGHRA and CDR2 YSYEKL. Written as DNA, the CDR3 is TGCGCCAGCAGCCAAGTCTCCAAGGAGACCCAGTACTTC. It specifies CASSQVSKETQYF.

V is TRBV7-9 and J is TRBJ1-1; no reliable D call. Germline CDR1 SEHNR, CDR2 FQNEAQ (reference sequence). V dropped 0 bases and J dropped 6 bases, with 8 bases sitting between them. The CDR3 is 13 amino acids. The CDR3 DNA reads as TGTGCCAGCAGCTTAGCGCTCAGCGCTGAAGCTTTCTTT. Protein product: CASSLALSAEAFF.

V usage is TRBV19 and J usage is TRBJ2-4; no reliable D call. Deletions cut 5 bases from V and 7 bases from J, with 12 bases between. CDR3 length: 13 residues. Germline assignment: CDR1 LNHDA and CDR2 SQIVND (reference sequence). The CDR3 loop is CASSPSLENIQYF. In nucleotides, the CDR3 is TGTGCCAGTAGTCCGAGTTTAGAGAACATTCAGTACTTC.

The V and J genes are TRBV7-9 and TRBJ2-1; D not certain. The germline V gene has CDR1 SEHNR and CDR2 FQNEAQ (reference sequence). The CDR3 spans 11 residues. V was clipped by 2 bases and J by 6 bases, with 2 bases between them. The CDR3 DNA is TGTGCCAGCAGCTTACTCAATGAGCAGTTCTTC. This sequence encodes CASSLLNEQFF.

The gene calls are TRBV27 and TRBJ2-5, with 9 bases matching TRBD1. Matching the DNA end better, TRBJ2-7 makes the J call doubtful. Per the germline V gene, CDR1 is MNHEY and CDR2 is SMNVEV (reference sequence). The CDR3 spans 15 residues. Here the CDR3 reads CASSNPGQGLYEQYF. CDR3 bases: TGTGCCAGCAGTAATCCGGGACAGGGCCTCTACGAGCAGTACTTC.

The chain employs TRBV6-4 and TRBJ2-2, with 8 bases identical to TRBD1. The CDR3 contains 15 residues. Trimming at V came to 2 bases and at J to 6 bases, leaving 5 bases not matched to a gene. Germline values: CDR1 MRHNA, CDR2 SNTAGT. CDR3 bases: TGTGCCAGCAGTGACACGCGACAGGGGCCCGGGGAGCTGTTTTTT. It translates to CASSDTRQGPGELFF.

This clone was seen once. J is TRBJ2-7 and V is TRBV30, with D possibly being TRBD1 or TRBD2 (6 bases each). Germline V gives CDR1 GTSNPN, CDR2 SVGIG (reference sequence). Trimming took off 0 bases at V and 9 bases at J, with 12 bases between the two ends. The CDR3 contains 12 residues. The CDR3 coding sequence is TGTGCCTGGAGTGTATACGGGGGCTTGCAGTACTTC. This codes for CAWSVYGGLQYF.